This T cell receptor beta chain was recovered during a study of cytomegalovirus exposure and HLA in healthy donors. Germline lookup yields CDR1 SEHNR and CDR2 FQNEAQ (reference sequence). Trimming removed 5 bases at V and 0 bases at J, with 14 bases between. This CDR3 is built from 16 residues. Study-wide points: Upon later analysis, HLA-associated TCR beta chains proved more clonally expanded than other, equally common chains. A few of the chains that were CMV-associated were confirmed in vitro to be specific for CMV antigens.

About this clone: What it recognizes is unknown.

In the PCR, 60 Vbeta and 13 Jbeta primers were used. TCRdb's copy holds only in-frame clones and misses some; the assay was immunoSEQ multiplex PCR. The repertoire includes 90,000 to 150,000 clones, about 76% of them detected once, and less than 2.5% sits in the top ten. The genes are TRBV7-9 and TRBJ2-4; TRBD1 is a possible D gene (6 bases). The sequenced sample was PBMCs. This TCR was sampled from a woman in her thirties or forties in good health and CMV-seronegative. CDR3 sequence: CASSPDSVLAKNIQYF. CDR3 nucleotide sequence: TGTGCCAGCAGCCCGGACAGCGTTCTAGCCAAAAACATTCAGTACTTC.